The clone carrying this T cell receptor beta chain was detected only a few times. The target antigen is unknown. This may stem from a read error, because a much larger clone lies one nucleotide away. Trimming removed 1 base from V and 2 bases from J; junction bases left unmatched: 0. Germline V gene lookup returns CDR1 DFQATT and CDR2 SNEGSKA (reference sequence). The CDR3 length is 13 residues. Construction of the TCR beta libraries employed iRepertoire HTBI primers in conjunction with Arm-PCR of CDR3 regions. TCRdb reprocessed the multiplex PCR reads via MiXCR and lists one record per CDR3 protein. Of 300,000 to 500,000 distinct CDR3 sequences in the sample, less than 25% were seen once. The data belong to a study of regulatory T cells in long-lasting Graves disease. Study-level findings and limits: Favoring TRBV28, TRBJ1-2 and TRBJ2-5 was a feature seen in persistent disease. Persistent Graves' patients showed less TCR diversity than newly diagnosed ones.

Specified time point: persistent/refractory GD, antithyroid drugs over 5 years with positive TRAb. The TCR library was made from RNA extracted from PBMCs. American Thyroid Association guidelines were used to diagnose Graves' disease. This sequence was found in a female donor with Graves disease. The rearrangement uses TRBV20-1 and TRBJ2-7; 9 nucleotides match TRBD1. Specimen: peripheral blood mononuclear cells (PBMCs), collected when the disease was refractory, from a patient treated with antithyroid drugs. The CDR3 sequence is CSARGQGAYEQYF. CDR3 DNA: TGCAGTGCTAGAGGACAGGGGGCCTACGAGCAGTACTTC.